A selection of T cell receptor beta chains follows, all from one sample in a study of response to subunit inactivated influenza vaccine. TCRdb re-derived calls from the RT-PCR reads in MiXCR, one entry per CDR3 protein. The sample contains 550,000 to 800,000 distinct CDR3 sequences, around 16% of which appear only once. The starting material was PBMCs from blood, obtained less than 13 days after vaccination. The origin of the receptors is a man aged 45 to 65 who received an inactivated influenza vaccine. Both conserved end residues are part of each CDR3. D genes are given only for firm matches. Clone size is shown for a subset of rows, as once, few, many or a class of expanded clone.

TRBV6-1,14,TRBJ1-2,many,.,TGTGCCAGCAGTACCCGGCCGGGCGGGTATGGCTACACCTTC,CASSTRPGGYGYTF
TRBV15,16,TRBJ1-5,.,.,TGTGCCACCAGCAGAGATTCCGGGGCCTTCAATCAGCCCCAGCATTTT,CATSRDSGAFNQPQHF
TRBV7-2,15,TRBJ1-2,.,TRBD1,TGTGCCAGCAGCGCCGTTGGGACAGGACTTTATGGCTACACCTTC,CASSAVGTGLYGYTF
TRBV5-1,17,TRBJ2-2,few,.,TGCGCCAGCAGCTTGAACCGGGATCCGGGTTACACCGGGGAGCTGTTTTTT,CASSLNRDPGYTGELFF
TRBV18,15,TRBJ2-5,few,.,TGTGCCAGCTCCCTCCAAGGCATCAACCAAGAGACCCAGTACTTC,CASSLQGINQETQYF
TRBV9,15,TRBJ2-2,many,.,TGTGCCAGCAGCGTACAGGGTGGCGGCACCGGGGAGCTGTTTTTT,CASSVQGGGTGELFF
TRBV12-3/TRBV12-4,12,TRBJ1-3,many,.,TGTGCCAGCAGTTCACGGGGAAACACCATATATTTT,CASSSRGNTIYF
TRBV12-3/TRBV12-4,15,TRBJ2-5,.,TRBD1,TGTGCCAGCAGTTTAGGAGGGACAGGGTTTGAGACCCAGTACTTC,CASSLGGTGFETQYF
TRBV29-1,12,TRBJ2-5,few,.,TGCAGCGTTGCGGGACTGCAAGAGACCCAGTACTTC,CSVAGLQETQYF
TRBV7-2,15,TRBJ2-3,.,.,TGTGCCAGCAGCCGTGGGTGGGGGGACTCGGATACGCAGTATTTT,CASSRGWGDSDTQYF
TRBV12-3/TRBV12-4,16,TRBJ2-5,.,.,TGTGCCAGCAGTTTTGGCAGGACGAGGAAGAGAGAGACCCAGTACTTC,CASSFGRTRKRETQYF
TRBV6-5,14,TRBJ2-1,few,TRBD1,TGTGCCAGCAGTTACACCAGAACAGGGGCCCGCGAGTTCTTC,CASSYTRTGAREFF
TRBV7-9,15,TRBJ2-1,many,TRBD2,TGTGCCAGCAGCCTCGGACTAGCGGGGGTTGATGAGCAGTTCTTC,CASSLGLAGVDEQFF
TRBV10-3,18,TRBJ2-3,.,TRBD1,TGTGCCATCAGTGACAAGGACAGGGGGCGATCATCGGCAGATACGCAGTATTTT,CAISDKDRGRSSADTQYF
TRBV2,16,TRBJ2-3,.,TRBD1,TGTGCCAGCAGTGAATTGAGGACAGGGGGCGCAGATACGCAGTATTTT,CASSELRTGGADTQYF
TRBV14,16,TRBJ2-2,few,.,TGTGCCAGCAGCCCGGACCCCTGGCCGAACACCGGGGAGCTGTTTTTT,CASSPDPWPNTGELFF
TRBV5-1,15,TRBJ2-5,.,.,TGCGCCAGCAGCCCTACTAAAAGGCGTCTAGAGACCCAGTACTTC,CASSPTKRRLETQYF
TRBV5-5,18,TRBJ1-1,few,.,TGTGCCAGCAGCTTTGGTTTTGGCGTTTCAGTCCGGAACACTGAAGCTTTCTTT,CASSFGFGVSVRNTEAFF
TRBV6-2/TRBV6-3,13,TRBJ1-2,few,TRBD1,TGTGCCAGCGGAGATCGACAGGGGGGCGGCTACACCTTC,CASGDRQGGGYTF
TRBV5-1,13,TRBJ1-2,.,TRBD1,TGCGCCTGCAGCCCCCCGACAGGGGATGGCTACACCTTC,CACSPPTGDGYTF
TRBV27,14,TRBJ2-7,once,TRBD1,TGTGCCAGCAGTTTAGGTGGGACAGGGGCCGTGCAGTACTTC,CASSLGGTGAVQYF
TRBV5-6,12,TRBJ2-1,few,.,TGTGCCAGCAGCGGCGCCTACAATGAGCAGTTCTTC,CASSGAYNEQFF
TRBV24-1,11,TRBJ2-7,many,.,TGTGCCACCAGTGATAGCTACGAGCAGTACTTC,CATSDSYEQYF
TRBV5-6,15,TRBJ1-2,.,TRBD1,TGTGCCAGCAGCTTCCGGGACAGGGGGCCCTATGGCTACACCTTC,CASSFRDRGPYGYTF
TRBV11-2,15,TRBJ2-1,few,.,TGTGCCAGCAGCTTAGATCAGGGGATGGGCAATGAGCAGTTCTTC,CASSLDQGMGNEQFF
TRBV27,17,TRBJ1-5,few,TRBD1,TGTGCCAGCAGTTTATCTTCTCCGACAGGGCTCAATCAGCCCCAGCATTTT,CASSLSSPTGLNQPQHF
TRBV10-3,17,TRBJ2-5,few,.,TGTGCCATCAGTGAGAAAGGAGGGTTATCTTGGCAAGAGACCCAGTACTTC,CAISEKGGLSWQETQYF
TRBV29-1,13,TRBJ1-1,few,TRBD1,TGCAGCGTTGAAGGAGGGGGGACAGGCTCCATACTTTTT,CSVEGGGTGSILF
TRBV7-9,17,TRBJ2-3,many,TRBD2,TGTGCCAGCAGCTTCACAGCACTAGCGGGATTCACAGATACGCAGTATTTT,CASSFTALAGFTDTQYF
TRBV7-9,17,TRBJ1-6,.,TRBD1,TGTGCCAGCAGCTCCTATGGGACAGGCTTCGATAATTCACCCCTCCACTTT,CASSSYGTGFDNSPLHF
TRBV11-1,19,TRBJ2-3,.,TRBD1,TGTGCCATCAGTTGCCCCCGGGACAGGGTCATATGTAGCACAGATACGCAGTATTTT,CAISCPRDRVICSTDTQYF
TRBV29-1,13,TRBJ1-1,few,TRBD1,TGCAGCGTCCGGACAGGGGGGAACACTGAAGCTTTCTTT,CSVRTGGNTEAFF
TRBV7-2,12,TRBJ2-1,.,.,TGTGCCTCCGCGCTTTCCCACAATGAGCAGTTCTTC,CASALSHNEQFF
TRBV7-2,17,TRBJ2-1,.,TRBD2,TGTGCCAGCAGCCCGAGACTAGCGGGAAAGGGGCTCAATGAGCAGTTCTTC,CASSPRLAGKGLNEQFF
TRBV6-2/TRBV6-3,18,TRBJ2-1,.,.,TGTGCCAGCAGCCGATTTACTAGACTCGGCTCACGCACGAATGAGCAGTTCTTC,CASSRFTRLGSRTNEQFF
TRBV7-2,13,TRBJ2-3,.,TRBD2,TGTGCCAGCAGCTTAGAAATTAGCGGGGCACGTCGCTTT,CASSLEISGARRF
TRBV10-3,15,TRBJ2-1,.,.,TGTGCCATCAGTGACGGGAAGGGGCTTGGCAATGAGCAGTTCTTC,CAISDGKGLGNEQFF
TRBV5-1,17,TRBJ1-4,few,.,TGCGCCAGCAGCTTGTCGGCCGTAAGAACAGACGGTGAAAAACTGTTTTTT,CASSLSAVRTDGEKLFF
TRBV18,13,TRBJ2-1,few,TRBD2,TGTGCCAGCTCCCCTACATCGGGAGGGGAGCAGTTCTTC,CASSPTSGGEQFF
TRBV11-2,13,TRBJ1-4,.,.,TGTGCCAGCAGCTTGACCGGGAATGAAAAACTGTTTTTT,CASSLTGNEKLFF
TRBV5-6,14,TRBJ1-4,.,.,TGTGCCAGCAGCCAGCTTGCAACTAATGAAAAACTGTTTTTT,CASSQLATNEKLFF
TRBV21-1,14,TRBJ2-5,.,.,TGTGCTGTTTTTTCGGACAGGGGAGGAGAGACCCAGTACTTC,CAVFSDRGGETQYF
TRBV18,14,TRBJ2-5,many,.,TGTGCCAGCTCACCACCGAGGGGCCAAGAGACCCAGTACTTC,CASSPPRGQETQYF
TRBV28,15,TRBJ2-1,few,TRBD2,TGTGCCAGCAGTTCCGCAGCGGGAGGTGGTTATGAGCAGTTCTTC,CASSSAAGGGYEQFF
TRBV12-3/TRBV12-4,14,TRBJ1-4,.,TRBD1,TGTGCCAGCACCCAGGACAGGGTTAATGAAAAACTGTTTTTT,CASTQDRVNEKLFF
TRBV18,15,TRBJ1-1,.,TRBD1,TGTGCCAGCTCACCGACGACAGGGACCGGCGTTGAAGCTTTCTTT,CASSPTTGTGVEAFF
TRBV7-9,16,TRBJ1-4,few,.,TGTGCCAGCAGCTTAGTTGCGGGTACAACTAATGAAAAACTGTTTTTT,CASSLVAGTTNEKLFF
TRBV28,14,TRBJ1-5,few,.,TGTGCCAGCAGGCCACCCGGGGCTAATCAGCCCCAGCATTTT,CASRPPGANQPQHF
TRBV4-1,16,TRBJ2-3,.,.,TGCGCCAGCAGCCCTGGACGGGGCCCTAGCACAGGTACGCAGTATTTT,CASSPGRGPSTGTQYF
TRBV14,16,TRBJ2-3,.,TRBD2,TGTGCCAGCAGCCCCGGAGTAGCGGGAGGCACAGATACGCAGTATTTT,CASSPGVAGGTDTQYF
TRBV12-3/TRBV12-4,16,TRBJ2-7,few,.,TGTGCCAGCAGCCCTGTTCCCCTAGCACGGGCCTACGAGCAGTACTTC,CASSPVPLARAYEQYF
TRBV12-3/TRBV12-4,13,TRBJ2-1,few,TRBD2,TGTGCCAGCAGTTTTGCGCGGGGGGCTAAGCAGTTCTTC,CASSFARGAKQFF
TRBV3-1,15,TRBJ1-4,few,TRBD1,TGTGCCAGCAAAGAACAGGGGGCAACTAATGAAAAACTGTTTTTT,CASKEQGATNEKLFF